This T cell receptor (beta chain) was captured by sequencing in a study of cytomegalovirus exposure and HLA in healthy donors. Across the whole study: A data release that came early held approximately 92 million unique TCRs from HLA-typed donors.

The CDR3 runs to 14 residues. The trim removed 4 bases at V and 3 bases at J, leaving 6 bases unmatched. Germline V lookup: CDR1 GTSNPN, CDR2 SVGIG (reference sequence). In the PCR, 60 Vbeta and 13 Jbeta primers were used. Measured with immunoSEQ multiplex PCR; TCRdb has only the in-frame clones, and not every one. The repertoire holds more than 95,000 clones, about four fifths seen once, with roughly an eighth in the top ten. This clone was recorded a few times. Its antigen is not identified. Study results and caveats: Testing in vitro showed a few CMV-associated chains specific for CMV antigens. Rarity characterized most TCR sequences, yet some public TCRs appeared in many donors.

The chain links TRBV30 to TRBJ1-2, with 9 bases aligning to TRBD1. Sample: PBMCs. This TCR was sampled from a woman aged 70 to 79 in good health and CMV-seropositive. In DNA form, the CDR3 reads TGTGCCTGGATCCCGACAGGGGGTCACTATGGCTACACCTTC. Its protein product is CAWIPTGGHYGYTF.